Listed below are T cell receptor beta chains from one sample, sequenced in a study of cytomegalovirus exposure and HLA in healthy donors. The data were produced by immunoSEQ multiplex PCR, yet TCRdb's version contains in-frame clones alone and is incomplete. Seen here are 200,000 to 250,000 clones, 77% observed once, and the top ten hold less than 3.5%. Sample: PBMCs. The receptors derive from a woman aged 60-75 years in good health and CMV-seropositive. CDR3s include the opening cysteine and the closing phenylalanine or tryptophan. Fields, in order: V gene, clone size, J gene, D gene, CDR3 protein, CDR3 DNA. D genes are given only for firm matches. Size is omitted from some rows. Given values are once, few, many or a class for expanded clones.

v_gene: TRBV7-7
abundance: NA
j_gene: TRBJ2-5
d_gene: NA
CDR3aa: CASSLGHQETQYF
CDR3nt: TGTGCCAGCAGCTTAGGGCACCAAGAGACCCAGTACTTC

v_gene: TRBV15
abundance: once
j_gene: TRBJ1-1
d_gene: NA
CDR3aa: CATRSPGIYTEAFF
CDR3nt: TGTGCCACAAGAAGTCCGGGGATATACACTGAAGCTTTCTTT

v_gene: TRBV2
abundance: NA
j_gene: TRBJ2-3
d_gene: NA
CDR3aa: CASKGGGTSTDTQYF
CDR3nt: TGTGCCAGTAAAGGGGGGGGAACGAGCACAGATACGCAGTATTTT

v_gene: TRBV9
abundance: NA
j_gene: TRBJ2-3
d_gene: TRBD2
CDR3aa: CASSVAWRGGPDTQYF
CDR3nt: TGTGCCAGCAGCGTAGCGTGGCGGGGGGGCCCAGATACGCAGTATTTT

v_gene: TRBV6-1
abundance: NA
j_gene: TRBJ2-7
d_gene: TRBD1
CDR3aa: CASTTGQEVEQYF
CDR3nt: TGTGCCAGCACGACAGGGCAGGAGGTCGAGCAGTACTTC

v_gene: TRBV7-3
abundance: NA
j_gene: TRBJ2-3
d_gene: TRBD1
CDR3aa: CASRQQGGTDTQYF
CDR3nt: TGTGCCAGCAGACAACAGGGGGGCACAGATACGCAGTATTTT

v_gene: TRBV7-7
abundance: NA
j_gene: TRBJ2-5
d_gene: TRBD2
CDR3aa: CASSPGGGSETQYF
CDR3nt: TGTGCCAGCAGCCCCGGGGGGGGCTCGGAGACCCAGTACTTC

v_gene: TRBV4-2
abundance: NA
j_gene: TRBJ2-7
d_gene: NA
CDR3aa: CASSRDFGNEQYF
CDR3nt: TGTGCCAGCAGCCGGGACTTCGGGAACGAGCAGTACTTC

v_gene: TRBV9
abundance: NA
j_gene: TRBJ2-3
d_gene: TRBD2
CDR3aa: CASSAGGLVSDTQYF
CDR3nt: TGTGCCAGCAGCGCGGGAGGGCTAGTGTCAGATACGCAGTATTTT

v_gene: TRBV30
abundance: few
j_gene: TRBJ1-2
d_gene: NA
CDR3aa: CAWSPDSYYGYTF
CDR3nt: TGTGCCTGGAGTCCAGATAGCTACTATGGCTACACCTTC

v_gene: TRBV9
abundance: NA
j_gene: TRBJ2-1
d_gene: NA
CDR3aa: CASSVARLNNEQFF
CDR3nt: TGTGCCAGCAGCGTAGCTCGTCTTAACAATGAGCAGTTCTTC

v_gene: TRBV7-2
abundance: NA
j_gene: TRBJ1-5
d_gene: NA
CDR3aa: CASSLEGSSNQPQHF
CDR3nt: TGTGCCAGCAGCTTAGAGGGGTCAAGCAATCAGCCCCAGCATTTT

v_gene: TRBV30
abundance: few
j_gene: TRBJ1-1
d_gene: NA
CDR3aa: CAWRRGPGPQGTEAFF
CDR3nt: TGTGCCTGGAGGAGGGGACCGGGACCCCAGGGGACTGAAGCTTTCTTT

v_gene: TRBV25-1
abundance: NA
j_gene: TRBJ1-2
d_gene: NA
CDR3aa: CASSESDYYGYTF
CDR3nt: TGTGCCAGCAGTGAATCGGACTACTATGGCTACACCTTC

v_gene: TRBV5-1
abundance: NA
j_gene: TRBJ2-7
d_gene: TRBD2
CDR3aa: CASRGRDEQYF
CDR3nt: TGCGCCAGCAGGGGGAGGGACGAGCAGTACTTC

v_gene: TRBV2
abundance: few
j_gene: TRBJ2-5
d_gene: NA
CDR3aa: CASSEWWSPETQYF
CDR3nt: TGTGCCAGCAGTGAATGGTGGAGCCCAGAGACCCAGTACTTC

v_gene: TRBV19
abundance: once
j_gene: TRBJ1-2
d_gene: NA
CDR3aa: CASSIPLVGHYGYTF
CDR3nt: TGTGCCAGTAGTATACCACTAGTGGGCCACTATGGCTACACCTTC